The clone carrying this T cell receptor beta chain was observed a handful of times. This record comes from a study of blood T cell repertoires in COVID-19. This CDR3 spans 12 amino acids. Germline V lookup: CDR1 DFQATT, CDR2 SNEGSKA (reference sequence). Trimming cost V 4 bases and J 6 bases; bases outside gene matches: 5. The repertoire was sequenced with immunoSEQ multiplex PCR; TCRdb's copy has only in-frame clones and lacks some. The data contain about 58,000 clones, approximately 91% of them seen just once; the ten biggest clones take up 7% to 10%. The sample comprised peripheral blood. This TCR came from a woman in her seventies with active COVID-19. The J gene is TRBJ2-5, the V gene TRBV20-1; 7 nucleotides match TRBD1. CDR3 nucleotides: TGCAGTGCTACTGAGGGGGCGAAGACCCAGTACTTC. Translating it yields CSATEGAKTQYF.